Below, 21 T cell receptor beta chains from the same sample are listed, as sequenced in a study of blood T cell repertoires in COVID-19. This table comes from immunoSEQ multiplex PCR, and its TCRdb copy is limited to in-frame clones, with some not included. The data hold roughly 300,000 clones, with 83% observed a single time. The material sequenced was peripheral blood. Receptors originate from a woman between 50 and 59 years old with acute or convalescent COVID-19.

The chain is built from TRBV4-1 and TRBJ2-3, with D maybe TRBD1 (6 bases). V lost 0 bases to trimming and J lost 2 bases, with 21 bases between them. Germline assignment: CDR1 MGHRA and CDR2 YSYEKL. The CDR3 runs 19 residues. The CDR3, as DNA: TGCGCCAGCAGCCAAGACCCCAGGGGTGGTCTGGGCTCCACAGATACGCAGTATTTT. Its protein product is CASSQDPRGGLGSTDTQYF.

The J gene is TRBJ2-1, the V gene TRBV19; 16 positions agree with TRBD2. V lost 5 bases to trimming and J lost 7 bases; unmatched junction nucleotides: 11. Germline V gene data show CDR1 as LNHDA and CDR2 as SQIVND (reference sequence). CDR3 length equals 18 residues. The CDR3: CASSVRGTSGRALNEQFF. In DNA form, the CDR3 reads TGTGCCAGTAGTGTCCGCGGGACTAGCGGGAGGGCCTTAAATGAGCAGTTCTTC.

CDR3 in amino acids: CAWRPDGESYGYTF. CDR3 bases: TGTGCCTGGAGGCCGGACGGGGAGAGCTATGGCTACACCTTC. The J gene is TRBJ1-2, the V gene TRBV30; no reliable D call. This CDR3 has 14 amino acids. Germline values: CDR1 GTSNPN, CDR2 SVGIG (reference sequence). Trimming took 3 bases from V and 4 from J, leaving 15 bases between them.

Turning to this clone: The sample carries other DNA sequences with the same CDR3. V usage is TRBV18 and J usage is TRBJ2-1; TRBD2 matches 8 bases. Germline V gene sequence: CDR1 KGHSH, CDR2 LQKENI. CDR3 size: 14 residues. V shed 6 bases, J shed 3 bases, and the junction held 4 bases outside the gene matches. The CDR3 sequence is CASSPGTSYNEQFF. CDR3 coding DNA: TGTGCCAGCTCCCCCGGGACTAGCTACAATGAGCAGTTCTTC.

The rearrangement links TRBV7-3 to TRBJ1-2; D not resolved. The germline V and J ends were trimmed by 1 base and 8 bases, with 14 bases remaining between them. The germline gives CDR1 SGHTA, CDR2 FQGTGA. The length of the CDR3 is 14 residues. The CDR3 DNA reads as TGTGCCAGCAGCTTAAGGAATTCTAGCTGGGGCTACACCTTC. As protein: CASSLRNSSWGYTF.

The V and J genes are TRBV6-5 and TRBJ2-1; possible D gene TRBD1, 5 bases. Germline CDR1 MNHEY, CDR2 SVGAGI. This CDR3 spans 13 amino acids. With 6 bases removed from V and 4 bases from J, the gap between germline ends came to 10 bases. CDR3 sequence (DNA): TGTGCCAGCAGAGAGACAGTTTACAATGAGCAGTTCTTC. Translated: CASRETVYNEQFF.

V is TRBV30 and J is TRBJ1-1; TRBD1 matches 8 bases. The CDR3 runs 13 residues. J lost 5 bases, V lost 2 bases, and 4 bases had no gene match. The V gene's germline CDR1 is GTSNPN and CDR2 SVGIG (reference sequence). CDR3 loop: CAWSTQGVTEAFF. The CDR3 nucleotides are TGTGCCTGGAGTACACAGGGGGTTACTGAAGCTTTCTTT.

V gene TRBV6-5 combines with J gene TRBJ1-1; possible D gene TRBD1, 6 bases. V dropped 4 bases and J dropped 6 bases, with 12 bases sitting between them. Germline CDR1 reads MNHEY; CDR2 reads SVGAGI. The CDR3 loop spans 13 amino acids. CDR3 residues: CASSFQGNAEAFF. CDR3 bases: TGTGCCAGCAGTTTCCAGGGGAATGCTGAAGCTTTCTTT.

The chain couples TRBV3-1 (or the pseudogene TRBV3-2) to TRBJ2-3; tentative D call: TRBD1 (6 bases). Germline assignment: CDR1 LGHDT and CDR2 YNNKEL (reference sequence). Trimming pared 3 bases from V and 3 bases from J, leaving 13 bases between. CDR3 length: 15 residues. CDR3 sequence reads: CASSQGVGGTDTQYF. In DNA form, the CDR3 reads TGTGCCAGCAGCCAGGGAGTAGGGGGTACAGATACGCAGTATTTT.

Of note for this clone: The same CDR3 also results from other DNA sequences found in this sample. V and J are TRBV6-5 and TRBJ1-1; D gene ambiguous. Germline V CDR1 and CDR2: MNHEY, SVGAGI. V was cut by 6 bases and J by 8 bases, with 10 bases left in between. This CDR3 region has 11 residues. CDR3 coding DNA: TGTGCCAGCAGCTCTGGGCAGGAAGCTTTCTTT. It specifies CASSSGQEAFF.

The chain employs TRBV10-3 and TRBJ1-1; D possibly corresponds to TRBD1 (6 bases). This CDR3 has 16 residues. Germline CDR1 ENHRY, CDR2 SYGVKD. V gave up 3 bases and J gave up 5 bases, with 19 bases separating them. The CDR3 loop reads CAISELDAGDRTEAFF. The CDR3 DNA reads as TGTGCCATCAGTGAACTGGATGCAGGGGATCGGACTGAAGCTTTCTTT.

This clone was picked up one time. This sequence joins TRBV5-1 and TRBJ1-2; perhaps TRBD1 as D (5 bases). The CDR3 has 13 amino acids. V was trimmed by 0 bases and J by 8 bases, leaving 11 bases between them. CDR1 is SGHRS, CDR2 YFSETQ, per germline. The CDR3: CASSLEGEYGYTF. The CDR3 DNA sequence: TGCGCCAGCAGCTTGGAAGGGGAATACGGCTACACCTTC.

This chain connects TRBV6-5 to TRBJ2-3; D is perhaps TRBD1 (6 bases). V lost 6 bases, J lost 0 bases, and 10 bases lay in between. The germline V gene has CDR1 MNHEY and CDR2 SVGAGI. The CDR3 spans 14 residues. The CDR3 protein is CASRLGHSTDTQYF. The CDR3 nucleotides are TGTGCCAGCAGGCTGGGACATAGCACAGATACGCAGTATTTT.

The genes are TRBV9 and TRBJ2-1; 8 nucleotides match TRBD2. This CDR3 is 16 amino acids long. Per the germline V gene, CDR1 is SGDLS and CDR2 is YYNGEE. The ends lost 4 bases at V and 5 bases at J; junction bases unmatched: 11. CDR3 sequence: CASSPEGTSGDNEQFF. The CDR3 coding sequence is TGTGCCAGCAGCCCAGAAGGCACTAGCGGAGACAATGAGCAGTTCTTC.

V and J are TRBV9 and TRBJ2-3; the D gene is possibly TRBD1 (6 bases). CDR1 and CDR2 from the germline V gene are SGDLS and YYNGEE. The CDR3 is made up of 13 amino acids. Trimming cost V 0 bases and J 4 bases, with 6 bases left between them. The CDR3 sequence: CASSVDRADTQYF. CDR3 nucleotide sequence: TGTGCCAGCAGCGTAGACAGGGCAGATACGCAGTATTTT.

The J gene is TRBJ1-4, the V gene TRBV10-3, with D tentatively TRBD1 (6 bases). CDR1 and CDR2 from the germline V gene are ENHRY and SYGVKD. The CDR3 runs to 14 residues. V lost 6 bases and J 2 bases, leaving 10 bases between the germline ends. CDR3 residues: CAIRAGDTNEKLFF. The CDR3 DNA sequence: TGTGCCATCAGGGCAGGGGACACTAATGAAAAACTGTTTTTT.

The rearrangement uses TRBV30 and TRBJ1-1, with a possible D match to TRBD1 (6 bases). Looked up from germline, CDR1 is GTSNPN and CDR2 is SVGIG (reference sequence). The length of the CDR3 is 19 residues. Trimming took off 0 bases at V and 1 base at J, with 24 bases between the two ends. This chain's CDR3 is CAWSVRKQGEFSRNTEAFF. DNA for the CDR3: TGTGCCTGGAGTGTACGGAAACAGGGAGAGTTTAGTAGGAACACTGAAGCTTTCTTT.

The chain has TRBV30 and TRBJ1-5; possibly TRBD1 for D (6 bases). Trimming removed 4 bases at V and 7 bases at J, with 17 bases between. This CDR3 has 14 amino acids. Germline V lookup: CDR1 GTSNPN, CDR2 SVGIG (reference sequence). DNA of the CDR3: TGTGCCTGGAAGGCGGCAGGGGTTCGGCAGCCCCAGCATTTT. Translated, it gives CAWKAAGVRQPQHF.

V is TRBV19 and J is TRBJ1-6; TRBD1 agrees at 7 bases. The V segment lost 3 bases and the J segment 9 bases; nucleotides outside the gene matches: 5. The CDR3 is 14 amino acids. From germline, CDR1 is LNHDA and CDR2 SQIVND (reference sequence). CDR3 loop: CASSIRDSGSPLHF. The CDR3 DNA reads TGTGCCAGTAGTATCAGGGACAGTGGTTCACCCCTCCACTTT.

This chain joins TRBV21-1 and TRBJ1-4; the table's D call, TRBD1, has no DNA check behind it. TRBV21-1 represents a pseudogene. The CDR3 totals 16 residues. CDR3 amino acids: CASKFPQRGPLEKLFF. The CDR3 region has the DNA TGTGCCAGCAAGTTCCCCCAAAGGGGCCCCCTGGAAAAACTGTTTTTT.

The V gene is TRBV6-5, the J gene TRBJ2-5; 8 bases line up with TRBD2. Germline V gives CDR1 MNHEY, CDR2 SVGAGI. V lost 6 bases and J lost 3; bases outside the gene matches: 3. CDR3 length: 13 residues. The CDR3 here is CASSRAGEETQYF. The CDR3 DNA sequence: TGTGCCAGCAGCCGAGCGGGAGAAGAGACCCAGTACTTC.